This T cell receptor beta chain originates from a study of T cell changes during pregnancy in multiple sclerosis. Trimming left V 2 bases short and J 1 base short, with 6 bases between. Per germline, CDR1 MDHEN and CDR2 SYDVKM. The length of the CDR3 is 13 residues. Method: immunoSEQ multiplex PCR; TCRdb's copy keeps in-frame clones and lacks some. The top ten clones hold 0.29% of a sample with 55,000 to 70,000 clones, nearly 95% of them seen once. The chain employs TRBV28 and TRBJ2-7; D not resolved. Here the sequenced sample was CD4+ T cells from peripheral blood mononuclear cells, taken after pregnancy. The origin of this receptor is a female donor with multiple sclerosis, enrolled in a pregnancy study. CDR3 in amino acids: CASSLGQSYEQYF. CDR3 DNA: TGTGCCAGCAGTTTAGGCCAATCCTACGAGCAGTACTTC.